Presented here are 16 T cell receptor beta chains from one specimen sequenced in a study of CD8 T cells in Susac syndrome. With random hexamers, reverse transcription was performed on about 0.5 to 1 ug of RNA. A single record per CDR3 protein comes from TCRdb applying MiXCR to the immunoSEQ multiplex PCR reads. This table has roughly 200,000 distinct CDR3 sequences, 85% to 95% appearing once. Sequenced sample: CD4+ T cells from PBMCs. These receptors were collected from a human donor with Susac syndrome.

The chain links TRBV6-5 to TRBJ1-2; D is unresolved. Trimming cost V 8 bases and J 3 bases, with 10 bases left between them. The germline V gene has CDR1 MNHEY and CDR2 SVGAGI. The CDR3 consists of 12 residues. The CDR3 sequence is CASRREDYGYTF. The CDR3 DNA sequence: TGTGCCAGCCGAAGGGAGGACTATGGCTACACCTTC.

CDR3 DNA: TGTGCCAGCAGTTACGGGCAGGGATTCGAGCAGTACTTC. Translating it yields CASSYGQGFEQYF. The chain uses TRBV6-6 and TRBJ2-7, with D tentatively TRBD1 (5 bases). The V and J ends lost 2 bases and 6 bases respectively, with 11 bases between them. Germline CDR1 and CDR2: MNHNY and SVGAGI (reference sequence). CDR3 length: 13 amino acids.

This chain joins TRBV11-2 and TRBJ2-1; TRBD2 might be the D (5 bases). In germline, CDR1 is SGHAT, CDR2 FQNNGV. Trimming took off 1 base at V and 9 bases at J, with 10 bases between the two ends. The CDR3 is made up of 13 amino acids. The CDR3 sequence: CASSLVRVGEQFF. The CDR3 region has the DNA TGTGCCAGCAGCTTAGTGAGGGTGGGTGAGCAGTTCTTC.

This sequence joins TRBV12-3 or TRBV12-4 and TRBJ1-2; D is uncertain. The CDR3 length is 14 residues. V lost 3 bases and J lost 5, with 13 bases in between. The CDR3 is CASSLTTLEYGYTF. As DNA, the CDR3 is TGTGCCAGCAGTTTGACTACTCTCGAGTATGGCTACACCTTC.

The genes are TRBV6-2 or TRBV6-3 and TRBJ2-1, with 11 positions matching TRBD2. This CDR3 is 15 amino acids long. Germline V gene data show CDR1 as MNHEY and CDR2 as SVGEGT. The V segment lost 0 bases and the J segment 15 bases; nucleotides outside the gene matches: 10. CDR3 sequence: CASSYSVAGGPAAFF. Written as DNA, the CDR3 is TGTGCCAGCAGTTACTCTGTAGCGGGAGGGCCGGCGGCGTTCTTC.

The chain's CDR3 is CASSLPGQLTEAFF. As DNA, the CDR3 is TGTGCCAGCAGCCTCCCGGGACAGCTGACTGAAGCTTTCTTT. The gene calls are TRBV3-1 and TRBJ1-1; 7 bases agree with TRBD1. CDR3 size: 14 residues. The germline V gene encodes CDR1 LGHDT and CDR2 YNNKEL (reference sequence). The J segment lost 5 bases and the V segment lost 4 bases, leaving 7 bases of the junction unmatched.

This chain joins TRBV29-1 and TRBJ2-3; perhaps D is TRBD1 or TRBD2 (5 bases each). Germline-derived CDR1 and CDR2 are SQVTM and ANQGSEA. The CDR3 is 13 amino acids. V gave up 6 bases and J gave up 4 bases, with 14 bases separating them. This CDR3 reads CSVDGTSPDTQYF. The CDR3 bases are TGCAGCGTGGACGGGACCTCGCCAGATACGCAGTATTTT.

The chain carries TRBV4-2 and TRBJ2-1; 9 bases line up with TRBD2. Trimming cost V 0 bases and J 9 bases; bases outside gene matches: 9. The CDR3 runs 16 residues. CDR1 and CDR2 from the germline V gene are LGHNA and YNFKEQ. CDR3: CASSQDGLAGKTEQFF. CDR3 coding DNA: TGTGCCAGCAGCCAAGATGGGCTAGCGGGAAAGACTGAGCAGTTCTTC.

This clonotype appeared a single time. The chain is built from TRBV6-1 and TRBJ2-1; D might be TRBD2 (6 bases). Germline CDR1 is MNHNS and CDR2 is SASEGT. Trimming removed 6 bases from V and 1 base from J, with 16 bases in between. There are 16 residues in the CDR3. The CDR3 here is CASRRGLGGSYNEQFF. CDR3 nucleotide sequence: TGTGCCAGCAGGCGGGGACTGGGAGGATCCTACAATGAGCAGTTCTTC.

The chain has TRBV7-2 and TRBJ2-2; TRBD2 is a possible D gene (6 bases). CDR3 length equals 13 residues. V lost 5 bases and J 6 bases, leaving 10 bases between the germline ends. Germline V gives CDR1 SGHTA, CDR2 FQGNSA. CDR3 nucleotide sequence: TGTGCCAGCAGCCGCCGACTAGCCGGGGAGCTGTTTTTT. This codes for CASSRRLAGELFF.

The chain combines TRBV7-7 with TRBJ2-3; D gene unclear. Per the germline V gene, CDR1 is SSHAT and CDR2 is FNYEAQ (reference sequence). The CDR3 consists of 14 residues. Trimming stripped 6 bases from V and 2 bases from J, with 12 bases between. This CDR3 reads CASSPQPFTDTQYF. CDR3 DNA sequence: TGTGCCAGCAGTCCCCAGCCGTTCACAGATACGCAGTATTTT.

The chain has TRBV20-1 and TRBJ2-5; D possibly corresponds to TRBD2 (6 bases). V lost 6 bases, J lost 2 bases, and 16 bases lay in between. CDR3 length: 14 amino acids. Looked up from germline, CDR1 is DFQATT and CDR2 is SNEGSKA (reference sequence). As DNA, the CDR3 is TGCAGTGCCACACGAGCCGGGGGACAAGAGACCCAGTACTTC. It yields the protein CSATRAGGQETQYF.

The V call is TRBV3-1, the J call TRBJ2-1; 8 positions match TRBD2. The CDR3 is 15 amino acids. Unmatched junction bases numbered 10, after V lost 4 bases and J lost 8 bases. Germline V gene data show CDR1 as LGHDT and CDR2 as YNNKEL (reference sequence). CDR3 sequence reads: CASSPVAGYRDEQFF. CDR3 coding DNA: TGTGCCAGCAGCCCAGTAGCGGGGTACAGGGATGAGCAGTTCTTC.

The rearrangement joins TRBV29-1 to TRBJ2-1, with D tentatively TRBD2 (7 bases). The germline V gene encodes CDR1 SQVTM and CDR2 ANQGSEA. This CDR3 is built from 15 residues. Trimming took off 3 bases at V and 1 base at J, with 13 bases between the two ends. The CDR3 is CSVDWAGASYNEQFF. The CDR3 nucleotides read TGCAGCGTTGATTGGGCGGGGGCGTCCTACAATGAGCAGTTCTTC.

The chain employs TRBV20-1 and TRBJ1-5; D not resolved. Germline V gives CDR1 DFQATT, CDR2 SNEGSKA (reference sequence). The CDR3 runs 18 residues. The V gene lost 5 bases and the J gene lost 1 base, with 24 bases spanning the gap. CDR3 residues: CSAGPPRTGKGSNQPQHF. The CDR3 DNA reads TGCAGTGCTGGACCCCCCAGGACGGGAAAAGGAAGCAATCAGCCCCAGCATTTT.

This chain joins TRBV29-1 and TRBJ1-2; D is undetermined. V gave up 1 base and J gave up 5 bases, with 8 bases separating them. Per the germline V gene, CDR1 is SQVTM and CDR2 is ANQGSEA. CDR3 length: 12 residues. The CDR3 reads CSVEGTAYGYTF. CDR3 sequence (DNA): TGCAGCGTTGAAGGCACAGCATATGGCTACACCTTC.